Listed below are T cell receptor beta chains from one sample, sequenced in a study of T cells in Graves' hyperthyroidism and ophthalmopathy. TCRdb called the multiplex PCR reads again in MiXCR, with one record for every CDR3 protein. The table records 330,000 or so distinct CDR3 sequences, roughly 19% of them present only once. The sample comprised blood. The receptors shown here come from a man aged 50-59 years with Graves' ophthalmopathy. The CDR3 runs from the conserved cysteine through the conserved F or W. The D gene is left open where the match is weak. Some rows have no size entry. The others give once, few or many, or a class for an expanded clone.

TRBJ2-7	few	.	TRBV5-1	CASSLVTAGYEQYF	TGCGCCAGCAGCTTGGTGACAGCGGGCTACGAGCAGTACTTC
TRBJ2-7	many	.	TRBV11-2	CASSLAGTTYEQYF	TGTGCCAGCAGCTTGGCGGGAACCACCTACGAGCAGTACTTC
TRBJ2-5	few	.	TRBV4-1	CASSQDWLAQETQYF	TGCGCCAGCAGCCAAGATTGGCTAGCTCAAGAGACCCAGTACTTC
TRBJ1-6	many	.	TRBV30	CAWTERKDSPLHF	TGTGCCTGGACCGAAAGGAAGGATTCACCCCTCCACTTT
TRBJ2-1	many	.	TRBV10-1	CASSEAGSRLAYNEQFF	TGCGCCAGCAGTGAGGCAGGGTCTCGACTAGCCTACAATGAGCAGTTCTTC
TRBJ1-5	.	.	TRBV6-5	CASSYSMNSNQPQHF	TGTGCCAGCAGTTACTCGATGAATAGCAATCAGCCCCAGCATTTT
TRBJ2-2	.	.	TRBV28	CASTHPPGWDTGELFF	TGTGCCAGCACCCACCCCCCGGGCTGGGACACCGGGGAGCTGTTTTTT
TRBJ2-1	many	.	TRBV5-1	CASSLDAAPEQFF	TGCGCCAGCAGCTTGGATGCGGCGCCGGAGCAGTTCTTC
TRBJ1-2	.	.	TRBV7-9	CASSLGTNGYTF	TGTGCCAGCAGCTTAGGGACCAATGGCTACACCTTC
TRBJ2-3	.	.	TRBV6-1	CASTGRRADTQYF	TGTGCCAGCACCGGACGGAGGGCAGATACGCAGTATTTT
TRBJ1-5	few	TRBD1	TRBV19	CASTNRDSRLPQHF	TGTGCCAGTACCAACCGGGACAGTCGTCTGCCCCAGCATTTT
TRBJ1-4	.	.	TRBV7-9	CASSPPRLNEKLFF	TGTGCCAGCAGCCCCCCCAGGTTAAACGAAAAACTGTTTTTT
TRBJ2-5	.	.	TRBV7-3	CASSSAGGIQETQYF	TGTGCCAGCAGCTCCGCAGGGGGGATCCAAGAGACCCAGTACTTC
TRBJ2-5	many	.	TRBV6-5	CASSYGGVSETQYF	TGTGCCAGCAGTTACGGTGGGGTATCTGAGACCCAGTACTTC
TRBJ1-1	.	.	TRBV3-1	CASSQDFIGGLNTEAFF	TGTGCCAGCAGCCAAGATTTTATAGGGGGATTGAACACTGAAGCTTTCTTT
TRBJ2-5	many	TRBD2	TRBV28	CASLGGRAGETQYF	TGTGCCAGCCTCGGGGGGAGGGCCGGAGAGACCCAGTACTTC
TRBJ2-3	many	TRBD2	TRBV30	CAWKRGGTDTQYF	TGTGCCTGGAAGCGGGGAGGCACAGATACGCAGTATTTT
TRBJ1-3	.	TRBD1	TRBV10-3	CAISEGDRLFSGNTIYF	TGTGCCATCAGTGAAGGGGACAGACTGTTCTCAGGAAACACCATATATTTT
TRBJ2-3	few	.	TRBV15	CATSASGHPTDTQYF	TGTGCCACCAGCGCGTCGGGACACCCCACAGATACGCAGTATTTT
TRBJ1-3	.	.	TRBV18	CASSPLTGDSGNTIYF	TGTGCCAGCTCACCGTTGACAGGAGACTCTGGAAACACCATATATTTT
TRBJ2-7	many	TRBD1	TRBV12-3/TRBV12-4	CASRQGQASYEQYF	TGTGCCAGCAGACAAGGACAGGCCTCCTACGAGCAGTACTTC
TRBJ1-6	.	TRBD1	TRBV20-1	CSARDRDRTGNSPLHF	TGCAGTGCTAGAGATCGAGATAGGACAGGGAATTCACCCCTCCACTTT
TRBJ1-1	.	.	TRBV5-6	CASSPMEGNTEAFF	TGTGCCAGCAGCCCTATGGAGGGGAACACTGAAGCTTTCTTT
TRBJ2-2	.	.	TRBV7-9	CASSGLRNTGELFF	TGTGCCAGCAGCGGCCTTAGGAACACCGGGGAGCTGTTTTTT
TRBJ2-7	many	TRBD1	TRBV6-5	CASSYSTGGEQYF	TGTGCCAGCAGTTACTCGACAGGGGGCGAGCAGTACTTC
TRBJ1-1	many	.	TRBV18	CASSSPRGNTEAFF	TGTGCCAGCTCATCCCCCCGCGGGAACACTGAAGCTTTCTTT
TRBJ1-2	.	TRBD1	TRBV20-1	CSAVPPFTGVNGYTF	TGCAGTGCCGTTCCTCCTTTTACAGGGGTTAATGGCTACACCTTC
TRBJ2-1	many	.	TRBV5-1	CASSLGAGHNEQFF	TGCGCCAGCAGCTTGGGAGCGGGTCACAATGAGCAGTTCTTC
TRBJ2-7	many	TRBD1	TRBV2	CASSELAGGSYEQYF	TGTGCCAGCAGTGAATTGGCAGGGGGTTCTTACGAGCAGTACTTC
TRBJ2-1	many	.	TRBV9	CASSVDPTPYNEQFF	TGTGCCAGCAGCGTTGACCCTACCCCCTACAATGAGCAGTTCTTC
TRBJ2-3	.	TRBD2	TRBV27	CASSPEGRATDTQYF	TGTGCCAGCAGTCCCGAAGGGAGGGCCACAGATACGCAGTATTTT
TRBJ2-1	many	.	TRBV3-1	CASSQEGRGGSQFF	TGTGCCAGCAGCCAAGAGGGTAGGGGAGGCTCTCAGTTCTTC
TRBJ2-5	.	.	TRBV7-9	CASSPPAGRETQYF	TGTGCCAGCAGCCCCCCCGCGGGGAGAGAGACCCAGTACTTC
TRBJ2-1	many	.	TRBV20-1	CSASSPRDSNNEQFF	TGCAGTGCTAGCTCTCCGCGGGACAGCAACAATGAGCAGTTCTTC
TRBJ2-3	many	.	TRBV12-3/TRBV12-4	CASKEVNTQYF	TGTGCCAGCAAGGAGGTGAATACGCAGTATTTT
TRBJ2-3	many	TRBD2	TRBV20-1	CSASPSGSRADTQYF	TGCAGTGCTAGTCCTAGCGGGAGTAGGGCAGATACGCAGTATTTT
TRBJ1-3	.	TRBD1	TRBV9	CASSAGDRGIGNTIYF	TGTGCCAGCAGCGCCGGGGACAGGGGGATCGGAAACACCATATATTTT
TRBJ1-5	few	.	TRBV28	CASRGPSNQPQHF	TGTGCCAGCAGAGGGCCCAGCAATCAGCCCCAGCATTTT
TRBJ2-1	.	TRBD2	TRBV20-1	CSALSGGSSYNEQFF	TGCAGTGCCCTCTCGGGCGGGAGCTCCTACAATGAGCAGTTCTTC
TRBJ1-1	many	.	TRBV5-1	CASSLVGLTTEAFF	TGCGCCAGCAGCTTGGTGGGCCTTACTACTGAAGCTTTCTTT
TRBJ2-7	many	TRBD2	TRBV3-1	CASTRGTSGSLSYEQYF	TGTGCCAGCACCCGGGGGACTAGCGGGTCACTTTCCTACGAGCAGTACTTC
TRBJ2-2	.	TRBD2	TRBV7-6	CASSLGASGINTGELFF	TGTGCCAGCAGCTTAGGGGCTAGCGGGATAAACACCGGGGAGCTGTTTTTT
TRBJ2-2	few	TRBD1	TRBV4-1	CASSQDATGITGELFF	TGCGCCAGCAGCCAAGATGCGACAGGGATCACCGGGGAGCTGTTTTTT
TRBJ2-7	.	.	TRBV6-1	CASRQDRVSYEQYF	TGTGCCAGCAGACAGGACAGAGTCTCCTACGAGCAGTACTTC
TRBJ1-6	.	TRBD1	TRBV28	CASSLDRGLSPLHF	TGTGCCAGCAGCCTCGACAGGGGTCTCTCACCCCTCCACTTT
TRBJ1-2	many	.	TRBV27	CASSLQVLQYYGYTF	TGTGCCAGCAGTTTACAGGTTCTGCAGTACTATGGCTACACCTTC
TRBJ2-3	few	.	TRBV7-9	CASSPGMPGVTDTQYF	TGTGCCAGCAGCCCCGGGATGCCGGGGGTGACAGATACGCAGTATTTT
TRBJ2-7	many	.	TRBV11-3	CASSPAHDSYEQYF	TGTGCCAGCAGCCCAGCCCATGACAGCTACGAGCAGTACTTC
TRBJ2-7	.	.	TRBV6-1	CASDRDGSYEQYF	TGTGCCAGCGATCGAGACGGGTCCTACGAGCAGTACTTC
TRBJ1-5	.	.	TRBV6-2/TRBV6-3	CASSPGANQPQHF	TGTGCCAGCAGCCCCGGGGCGAATCAGCCCCAGCATTTT
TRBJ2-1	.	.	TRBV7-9	CASSPPGVYNEQFF	TGTGCCAGCAGCCCTCCGGGGGTATACAATGAGCAGTTCTTC
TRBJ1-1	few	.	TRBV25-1	CASSGPPQNTEAFF	TGTGCCAGCAGTGGCCCCCCACAGAACACTGAAGCTTTCTTT
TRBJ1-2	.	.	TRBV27	CASSLSGAGANYGYTF	TGTGCCAGCAGTTTATCTGGGGCAGGGGCGAACTATGGCTACACCTTC
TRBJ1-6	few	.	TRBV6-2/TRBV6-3	CASSYGNPRQPSSYNSPLHF	TGTGCCAGCAGTTACGGAAACCCGAGACAGCCGAGCTCCTATAATTCACCCCTCCACTTT
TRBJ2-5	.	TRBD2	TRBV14	CASSLRTSGRAREETQYF	TGTGCCAGCAGCCTTCGGACTAGCGGGAGGGCCCGGGAAGAGACCCAGTACTTC
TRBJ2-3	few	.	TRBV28	CASTEGTYTDTQYF	TGTGCCAGCACCGAAGGGACTTACACAGATACGCAGTATTTT
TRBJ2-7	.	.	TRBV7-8	CASGGGTFQYEQYF	TGTGCCTCAGGAGGGGGTACGTTCCAATACGAGCAGTACTTC